This T cell receptor (beta chain) appears in the sequencing data of a study of blood T cell repertoires in COVID-19. Study-level information: The cDNA or gDNA used as material had been derived from T cells, B-cell-depleted T cells, or PBMCs.

Clones were read by immunoSEQ multiplex PCR, and TCRdb kept only the in-frame ones, dropping some. The sample holds a few hundred thousand clones, about 88% seen once. Germline-derived CDR1 and CDR2 are SQVTM and ANQGSEA. V lost 4 bases to trimming and J lost 4 bases; unmatched junction nucleotides: 11. There are 16 residues in the CDR3. This chain links TRBV29-1 with TRBJ2-1; 9 bases are a match to TRBD1. The sequencing input was peripheral blood. The clonotype originates from a man younger than 30 with active or convalescent COVID-19. CDR3 sequence: CSVARVRGTGYNEQFF. The CDR3 coding sequence is TGCAGCGTTGCCAGGGTCCGTGGGACAGGGTACAATGAGCAGTTCTTC.